The clone carrying this T cell receptor (beta chain) was seen a handful of times. Its antigen is unknown. The CDR3 spans 16 residues. CDR1 and CDR2 (germline): SGDLS, YYNGEE. The V gene end was trimmed by 4 bases and the J gene end by 6 bases; junction bases not matched to a gene: 13. This entry comes from a study of T cell responses to AZD1222 COVID-19 vaccine. Study conclusions and caveats: Baseline testing showed seropositivity in only a handful of AZD1222 recipients. Researchers report vaccine-associated CD4 TCRs spanning spike, with dominance at 160-218 and 743-854. Nearly half of spike-specific TCRs reportedly target unmutated variant regions. Donors were chiefly white British, with a greater number of females, and clonal diversity was perhaps underestimated.

TCRdb keeps only in-frame clones here, not all; method: immunoSEQ multiplex PCR. Of some 60,000 clones listed, over 60% are singletons. V usage is TRBV9 and J usage is TRBJ2-1, with TRBD2 matching 7 bases. Sequences were derived from peripheral blood, sampled 28 days after the second AZD1222 dose. The TCR was taken from an adult who received the AZD1222 COVID-19 vaccine. The CDR3 loop is CASSPWTSFSVNEQFF. CDR3 sequence (DNA): TGTGCCAGCAGCCCTTGGACTAGTTTTTCGGTCAATGAGCAGTTCTTC.